One TCR beta chain is described in this entry. Trimming took 0 bases from V and 5 from J, leaving 22 bases between them. Germline assignment: CDR1 SQVTM and CDR2 ANQGSEA. CDR3 length: 17 residues. The method was immunoSEQ multiplex PCR; TCRdb's version includes in-frame clones alone and lacks a portion of them. The top ten hold 3.5% to 4% of the sample, which has around 30,000 clones, roughly 89% seen once. The source of the sample is a study of T cell changes during pregnancy in multiple sclerosis. This sequence was found in a female donor with multiple sclerosis, enrolled in a pregnancy study. The chain employs TRBV29-1 and TRBJ1-2, with a weak D call TRBD1 (5 bases). The specimen was CD8+ T cells from peripheral blood mononuclear cells, collected in the third trimester of pregnancy. The DNA for the CDR3 is TGCAGCGTTGAAGATCTTGACCGAGAGTCGGGGGTTTATGGCTACACCTTC. Its protein product is CSVEDLDRESGVYGYTF.